What follows is one T cell receptor beta chain and its context. Germline V CDR1 and CDR2: SGHKS, YYEKEE (reference sequence). J lost 1 base, V lost 5 bases, and 2 bases had no gene match. The CDR3 has 14 amino acids. The PCR contained 60 Vbeta and 13 Jbeta primers. Method: immunoSEQ multiplex PCR; TCRdb's copy keeps in-frame clones and lacks some. The sample has some 190,000 clones, less than 80% seen once. This record comes from a study of cytomegalovirus exposure and HLA in healthy donors. Specimen: PBMCs. The sequence came from a man between 18 and 29 years old in good health and CMV-seronegative. The V call is TRBV5-5, the J call TRBJ1-1, with 10 bases identical to TRBD1. The CDR3 bases are TGTGCCAGCAGGTGGACAGGGGGGAACACTGAAGCTTTCTTT. It specifies CASRWTGGNTEAFF.